This T cell receptor (beta chain) was identified during a study of beta chain features in type 1 diabetes. About the study: Cell yields, gender and age were comparable in patients and healthy donors. Study results and caveats: There was a possibility that cDNA sequencing over-represented cells with high TCR expression. TCRB CDR3s from Type 1 diabetes patients were moderately but significantly shorter in all four CD4+ subsets. The study found that naive, central memory and Treg TCRB repertoires appeared more similar in patients than in healthy donors.

Using CD45RO/CCR7/CD25/CD127/CD95/CD27, CD4+ naive, central memory, regulatory and stem cell-like memory cells were sorted. This clone was seen a handful of times. What it binds is not known. The CDR3 is 15 amino acids. V was pared by 7 bases and J by 8 bases, with 10 bases of the junction left unmatched. Germline CDR1 reads MDHEN; CDR2 reads SYDVKM. Reverse transcription of all isolated RNA meant that expressed TCRB transcripts were sequenced. Clones were read by immunoSEQ multiplex PCR, and TCRdb kept only the in-frame ones, dropping some. The sample consists of over 150,000 clones, around 7.8% of them appearing once.

The TCR was taken from a woman aged 40 to 49 with type 1 diabetes. This chain links TRBV28 with TRBJ2-1; TRBD2 matches 11 bases. Sample: central memory CD4+ T cells from blood. The CDR3 here is CASTPPLSGGDEQFF. In DNA form, the CDR3 reads TGTGCCAGCACCCCCCCGCTTAGCGGGGGGGATGAGCAGTTCTTC.